A single T cell receptor (beta chain) is shown here with its context. Per germline, CDR1 SGHAT and CDR2 FQNNGV. With 2 bases clipped from V and 0 bases from J, the junction kept 7 bases outside the gene matches. The CDR3 has 17 residues. This sample was included in a study of yellow fever vaccine responses in identical twins. TCRdb recomputed calls from the RT-PCR reads with MiXCR, one row per CDR3 protein. This sample has nearly 2,500 distinct CDR3 sequences, with around four fifths found just once. The V and J genes are TRBV11-2 and TRBJ2-3; 8 positions agree with TRBD2. The source of this sequence is a woman aged 18-29 years who received the yellow fever vaccine. This specimen consisted of T cells from blood (PBMCs), unsorted or a sorted subset (not recorded which), obtained before or after yellow fever vaccination (not recorded which). The CDR3 reads CASSLLTSGSSTDTQYF. As DNA, the CDR3 is TGTGCCAGCAGCTTATTAACTAGCGGTTCTAGCACAGATACGCAGTATTTT.